What follows are 15 T cell receptor beta chains derived from one specimen sequenced in a study of T cells in women clearing cervical HPV infection. The data were produced by immunoSEQ multiplex PCR, yet TCRdb's version contains in-frame clones alone and is incomplete. Recorded for this sample: some 20,000 clones. The sample taken for sequencing was blood buffy coat. All receptors derive from a woman between 18 and 69 years old with a cervical HPV16 infection that either progressed to CIN3+ or cleared (not recorded which).

In the case of this clone: The read halts 3 residues ahead of the CDR3 end, with the missing end drawn from the germline J gene. The chain carries TRBV7-3 and TRBJ2-3, with D tentatively TRBD1 (7 bases). Germline CDR1 reads SGHTA; CDR2 reads FQGTGA. The CDR3 contains 18 residues. CDR3 bases read: TGTGCCAGCAGCCCGGGGCATCGGACAGGAGGGCATCGGGGGACG. This sequence encodes CASSPGHRTGGHRGT. The CDR3 in full is CASSPGHRTGGHRGTQYF.

The CDR3 sequence: CASSERGSGGTEAFF. The DNA read from the CDR3 is TGTGCCAGCAGTGAGCGGGGTAGTGGCGGCACTGAA. This chain uses TRBV2 with TRBJ1-1; D unresolved. The CDR3 end falls 3 residues outside the read, so it is completed with the germline J gene. The CDR3 runs to 15 residues. V was clipped by 3 bases and J by 4 bases, with 15 bases between them. Germline V CDR1 and CDR2: SNHLY, FYNNEI.

On this clone itself: The CDR3 end falls 3 residues outside the read, so it is completed with the germline J gene. V usage is TRBV2 and J usage is TRBJ2-1, with TRBD2 as a possible D gene (6 bases). Germline assignment: CDR1 SNHLY and CDR2 FYNNEI. The CDR3 extends over 16 amino acids. V lost 1 base and J 2 bases, leaving 12 bases between the germline ends. The CDR3 is CASSEGRGVAYNEQFF. The CDR3 DNA, read in part, is TGTGCCAGCAGTGAAGGACGCGGGGTCGCCTACAATGAG.

To note about this clone: The read is 3 residues too short to cover the CDR3 end, so that end is filled in from the germline J gene. J is TRBJ2-3 and V is TRBV20-1; 8 bases agree with TRBD2. CDR3 length: 16 amino acids. CDR1 and CDR2 from the germline V gene are DFQATT and SNEGSKA (reference sequence). V trimming: 1 base; J trimming: 0 bases; junction bases outside the gene matches: 6. The CDR3 bases that were read are TGCAGTGCTAGAGGAGTAGCGGGGCCTAGCACAGATACG. This sequence encodes CSARGVAGPSTDT. In full, the CDR3 is CSARGVAGPSTDTQYF.

As concerns this clone: Sequencing ends 3 residues short of the CDR3 end; the germline J gene provides the rest. The chain couples TRBV14 to TRBJ1-1, with 9 bases matching TRBD1. The V gene end was trimmed by 5 bases and the J gene end by 5 bases; junction bases not matched to a gene: 9. Germline lookup yields CDR1 SGHDN and CDR2 FVKESK. The CDR3 length is 15 residues. The part of the CDR3 DNA that was read is TGTGCCAGCAGCGGGCTAGGACAGGGGAAGACTGAA. Translated: CASSGLGQGKTE. The whole CDR3 is CASSGLGQGKTEAFF.

Considering frequency, this clone is medium-sized. The read ends 3 residues before the CDR3 terminus; that terminus is restored from the germline J gene. The rearrangement links TRBV14 to TRBJ2-5, with 12 bases identical to TRBD2. The CDR3 has 15 amino acids. J lost 5 bases, V lost 5 bases, and 6 bases had no gene match. CDR1 is SGHDN, CDR2 FVKESK, per germline. The CDR3 loop is CASSMGLAGRETQYF. The sequenced CDR3 bases are TGTGCCAGCAGCATGGGACTAGCGGGTCGGGAGACC. The variable domain in full, completed from reference TRBV14 and TRBJ2-5, reads EAGVTQFPSHSVIEKGQTVTLRCDPISGHDNLYWYRRVMGKEIKFLLHFVKESKQDESGMPNNRFLAERTGGTYSTLKVQPAELEDSGVYFCASSMGLAGRETQYFGPGTRLLVL.

This clone is medium-sized by frequency. The observed sequence ends 3 residues before the CDR3 terminus, with the missing tail filled in from the germline J gene. This chain joins TRBV5-1 and TRBJ2-2; 9 bases are shared with TRBD1. There are 16 residues in the CDR3. Germline lookup yields CDR1 SGHRS and CDR2 YFSETQ. V was pared by 0 bases and J by 0 bases, with 0 bases of the junction left unmatched. The CDR3 sequence is CASSLGDRANTGELFF. CDR3 bases read: TGCGCCAGCAGCTTGGGGGACAGGGCGAACACCGGGGAG.

A note on this clone: The sequenced fragment ends 3 residues before the CDR3 boundary, so the rest is inferred from the germline J gene. This sequence joins TRBV10-3 and TRBJ1-2; 7 nucleotides agree with TRBD1. From germline, CDR1 is ENHRY and CDR2 SYGVKD. This CDR3 is built from 13 residues. The CDR3 region is CAISEGQGDGYTF. The sequenced part of the CDR3 DNA is TGTGCCATCAGTGAAGGTCAGGGGGACGGC.

Turning to this clone: The sequenced fragment ends 3 residues before the CDR3 boundary, so the rest is inferred from the germline J gene. J is TRBJ2-1 and V is TRBV4-1; a weak D match, TRBD2 (6 bases). The CDR3 sequence is 15 residues long. The V gene lost 4 bases and the J gene lost 9 bases, with 19 bases spanning the gap. Germline values: CDR1 MGHRA, CDR2 YSYEKL. CDR3 DNA, as far as it was read: TGCGCCAGCAGCCCTGGGGCGGGGTCCGCCAGTGAG. Protein sequence: CASSPGAGSASE. The entire CDR3 sequence reads CASSPGAGSASEQFF.

For this clone: With the read ending 3 residues before the CDR3 end, the germline J gene is used to fill in that end. The chain joins TRBV6-1 to TRBJ2-3, with TRBD2 as a possible D gene (7 bases). This CDR3 has 15 amino acids. Germline V lookup: CDR1 MNHNS, CDR2 SASEGT. The CDR3 region is CASSESKGGSETQYF. Partial CDR3 DNA: TGTGCCAGCAGTGAATCGAAGGGGGGGTCTGAGACG.

The part of the CDR3 DNA that was read is TGTGCCAGCAGCAGTGCTAGCGGAATACAAGAGACC. It specifies CASSSASGIQET. The full CDR3 is CASSSASGIQETQYF. The chain carries TRBV2 and TRBJ2-5; 7 bases match TRBD2. The CDR3 end is not reached by the read, which stops 3 residues before it; the germline J gene fills it in. After removal of 6 bases from V and 2 bases from J, the junction contained 9 bases not matched to a gene. Per germline, CDR1 SNHLY and CDR2 FYNNEI. This CDR3 region has 15 residues. The full variable domain, with the rest looked up from reference TRBV2 and TRBJ2-5, is EPEVTQTPSHQVTQMGQEVILRCVPISNHLYFYWYRQILGQKVEFLVSFYNNEISEKSEIFDDQFSVERPDGSNFTLKIRSTKLEDSAMYFCASSSASGIQETQYFGPGTRLLVL.

As regards this clone: The read ends 3 residues early relative to the CDR3; the germline J gene fills the gap. This chain connects TRBV30 to TRBJ2-5; 9 bases map to TRBD2. This CDR3 is 16 amino acids long. Germline V CDR1 and CDR2: GTSNPN, SVGIG (reference sequence). J lost 7 bases, V lost 0 bases, and 12 bases had no gene match. Partial CDR3 DNA: TGTGCCTGGAGTGTGTTGGGTAGCGGGGGATCGGGGACC. Translating gives CAWSVLGSGGSGT. The whole CDR3 sequence is CAWSVLGSGGSGTQYF.

Points on this clone: The read halts 3 residues ahead of the CDR3 end, with the missing end drawn from the germline J gene. J is TRBJ2-3 and V is TRBV5-6, with D maybe TRBD2 (6 bases). V dropped 3 bases and J dropped 0 bases, with 8 bases sitting between them. The CDR3 is 14 amino acids. CDR1 and CDR2 from the germline V gene are SGHDT and YYEEEE. The CDR3 bases that were read are TGTGCCAGCAGCTCGACTAGAAGCACAGATACG. Encoded protein: CASSSTRSTDT. The entire CDR3 sequence reads CASSSTRSTDTQYF. The variable domain in full, completed from reference TRBV5-6 and TRBJ2-3, reads DAGVTQSPTHLIKTRGQQVTLRCSPKSGHDTVSWYQQALGQGPQFIFQYYEEEERQRGNFPDRFSGHQFPNYSSELNVNALLLGDSALYLCASSSTRSTDTQYFGPGTRLTVL.

Details on this clone: The observed sequence ends 3 residues before the CDR3 terminus, with the missing tail filled in from the germline J gene. The chain joins TRBV2 to TRBJ2-1; D gene unclear. V was shortened by 4 bases and J by 6 bases, with 16 bases between the two germline ends. The CDR3 covers 15 residues. Germline V CDR1 and CDR2: SNHLY, FYNNEI. Partial CDR3 DNA: TGTGCCAGCAGTGTGGATCTCCCGGGTGGCAATGAG. Translation gives CASSVDLPGGNE. The whole CDR3 sequence reads CASSVDLPGGNEQFF.

The covered CDR3 bases are TGTGCCAGCAGTGAACAAGGGCCCAGCTCCTATAATTCACCC. Amino acid sequence: CASSEQGPSSYNSP. The full CDR3 sequence reads CASSEQGPSSYNSPLHF. This rearrangement joins TRBV2 to TRBJ1-6; D is ambiguous. Read sequence stops 3 residues before the CDR3 end, and the germline J gene provides the missing end. V gave up 2 bases and J gave up 0 bases, with 11 bases separating them. The CDR3 loop spans 17 amino acids. CDR1 and CDR2 from the germline V gene are SNHLY and FYNNEI.